Below, one TCR beta chain is given with its context. The clone's antigen remains unknown. Base qualities are missing; no much larger clone stands one base away. The sample belongs to a study of blood T cell repertoires in COVID-19 (dated by TCRdb to 2018 to 2021). Turning to the overall study: Collaborator samples came from the United States, Italy and Spain and covered acute and convalescent phases of COVID-19. The prospective study material was composed of cDNA or gDNA derived from T cells, B-cell-depleted T cells, or PBMCs. Deeply sampled blood TCRbeta repertoires from subjects exposed to, actively infected with, or recovered from COVID-19 were included in the dataset. The repertoires were released in a freely available public database meant as a resource for research on the immune response to SARS-CoV-2. The samples were drawn from the first 160 participants of the ongoing ImmuneRACE study and from 1,254 subjects provided by 6 global collaborators. A de-identified subject ID, COVID-19 status, age in years and sex were almost always included in the sample metadata. Where available, HLA class I and class II types were taken from metadata supplied by the sample provider and were not determined by assay-based typing. Points the paper makes about the study in general: How much clinical and demographic metadata was included differed by source and by participant, and the metadata was provided uncurated.

Whole blood was collected in K2EDTA tubes by collaborating institutions according to the institutions' own protocols. For TCRbeta analysis, collaborators shipped samples in one of three forms: frozen whole blood, isolated PBMCs, or DNA extracted from either of those sample types. From a lookup of the germline V gene, CDR1 and CDR2 are SGHAT and FQNNGV. The junction shows trimming of 1 base on V and 6 bases on J, plus 16 bases between the germline ends. The CDR3 spans 15 residues, from the cysteine through the phenylalanine. The only DNA kept is the CDR3, 45 bases in frame from the first base. TCRbeta CDR3 regions were amplified from genomic DNA using the immunoSEQ Assay, a bias-controlled multiplex PCR. The authors' analysis ran thus. The number of nucleated cells in each sample was estimated by amplification of reference gene primers within the assay. To quantify the absolute abundance of each unique TCRbeta CDR3 rearrangement, sequence reads were collapsed and filtered. Productive Simpson clonality was computed per sample as the square root of Simpson's diversity index over productive rearrangements. TCRdb mirrors the immuneACCESS table, restricted to in-frame sequences. Some clones are absent from its copies; in checked studies, under half trace to an unresolved V gene, and the reason for the others is unknown. V, J and clone size derive from that table, while D and trimming were established from the DNA sequence. Within this sample are around 130,000 clones, with roughly nine tenths of them counted one time only. The ten largest make up 3% to 4% of the sample.

The chain links TRBV11-2 with TRBJ2-7; D gene: possibly TRBD1, on 6 matching bases. The source material was peripheral blood. The sequence was collected from a man aged 45 to 65 with active COVID-19. This receptor carries the CDR3 CASSLVRPRQAEQYF. The DNA reads TGTGCCAGCAGCTTAGTACGGCCGCGACAGGCCGAGCAGTACTTC.